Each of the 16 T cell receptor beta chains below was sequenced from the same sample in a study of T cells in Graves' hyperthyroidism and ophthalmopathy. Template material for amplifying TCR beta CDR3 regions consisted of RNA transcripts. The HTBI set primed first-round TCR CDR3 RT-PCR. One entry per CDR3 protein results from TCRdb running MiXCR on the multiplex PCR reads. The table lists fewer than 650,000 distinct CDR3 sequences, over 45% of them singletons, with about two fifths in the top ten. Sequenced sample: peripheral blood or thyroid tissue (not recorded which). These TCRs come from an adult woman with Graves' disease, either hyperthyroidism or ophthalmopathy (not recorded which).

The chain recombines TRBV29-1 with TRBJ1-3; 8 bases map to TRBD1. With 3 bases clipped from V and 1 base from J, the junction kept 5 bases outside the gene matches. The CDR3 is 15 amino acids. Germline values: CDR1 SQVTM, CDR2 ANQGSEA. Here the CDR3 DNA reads TGCAGCGTTGAGGACAGGGTTTTGTCTGGAAACACCATATATTTT. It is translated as CSVEDRVLSGNTIYF.

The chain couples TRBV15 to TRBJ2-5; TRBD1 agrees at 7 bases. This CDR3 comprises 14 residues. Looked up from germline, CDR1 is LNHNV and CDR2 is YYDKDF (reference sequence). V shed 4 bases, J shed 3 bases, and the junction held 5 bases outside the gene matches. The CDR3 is CATSTLTGEETQYF. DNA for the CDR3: TGTGCCACCAGCACTTTAACAGGGGAAGAGACCCAGTACTTC.

The CDR3 DNA reads TGCAGTGCTAGAGGGGTTAACACCGGGGAGCTGTTTTTT. Translating gives CSARGVNTGELFF. This chain links TRBV20-1 with TRBJ2-2, with D uncertain. Looked up from germline, CDR1 is DFQATT and CDR2 is SNEGSKA (reference sequence). V lost 1 base and J 2 bases, leaving 5 bases between the germline ends. CDR3 length: 13 amino acids.

CDR3 loop: CSARDLPTKSNYGYTF. The CDR3 DNA sequence: TGCAGTGCTAGAGATCTTCCGACAAAGAGTAACTATGGCTACACCTTC. V and J are TRBV20-1 and TRBJ1-2; D not resolved. The V end was cut by 0 bases, the J end by 1 base, with 15 bases between. CDR3 length: 16 amino acids. Germline lookup yields CDR1 DFQATT and CDR2 SNEGSKA (reference sequence).

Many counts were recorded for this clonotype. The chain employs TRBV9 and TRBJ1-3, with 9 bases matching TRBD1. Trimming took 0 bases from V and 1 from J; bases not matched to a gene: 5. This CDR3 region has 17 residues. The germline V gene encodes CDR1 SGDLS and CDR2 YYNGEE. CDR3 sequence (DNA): TGTGCCAGCAGCGTAGCTACAGGGGGCGGTTCTGGAAACACCATATATTTT. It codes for CASSVATGGGSGNTIYF.

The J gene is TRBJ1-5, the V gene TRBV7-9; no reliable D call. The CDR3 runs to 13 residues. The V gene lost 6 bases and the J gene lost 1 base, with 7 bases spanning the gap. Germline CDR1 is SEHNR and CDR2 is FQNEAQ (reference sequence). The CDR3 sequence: CASRVVSNQPQHF. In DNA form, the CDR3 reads TGTGCCAGCAGGGTAGTAAGCAATCAGCCCCAGCATTTT.

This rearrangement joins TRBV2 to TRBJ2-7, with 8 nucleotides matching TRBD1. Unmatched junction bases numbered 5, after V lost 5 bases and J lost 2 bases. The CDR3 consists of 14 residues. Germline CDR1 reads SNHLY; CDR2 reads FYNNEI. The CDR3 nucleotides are TGTGCCAGCAGTTGGGGGACAGGCCCCTACGAGCAGTACTTC. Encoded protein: CASSWGTGPYEQYF.

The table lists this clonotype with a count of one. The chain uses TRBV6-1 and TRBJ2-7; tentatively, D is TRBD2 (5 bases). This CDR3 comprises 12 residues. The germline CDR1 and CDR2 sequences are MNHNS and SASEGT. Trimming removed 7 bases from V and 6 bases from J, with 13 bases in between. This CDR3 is CASTAPRGEQYF. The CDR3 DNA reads TGTGCCAGCACCGCACCTCGGGGCGAGCAGTACTTC.

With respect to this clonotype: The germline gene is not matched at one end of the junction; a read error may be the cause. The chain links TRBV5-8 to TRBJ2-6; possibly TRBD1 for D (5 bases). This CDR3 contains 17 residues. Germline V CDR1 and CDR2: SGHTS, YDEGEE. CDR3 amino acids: CASSRTFDRTGANVLTF. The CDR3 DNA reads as TGCGCCAGCAGCCGAACGTTCGACAGAACTGGGGCCAACGTCCTGACTTTC.

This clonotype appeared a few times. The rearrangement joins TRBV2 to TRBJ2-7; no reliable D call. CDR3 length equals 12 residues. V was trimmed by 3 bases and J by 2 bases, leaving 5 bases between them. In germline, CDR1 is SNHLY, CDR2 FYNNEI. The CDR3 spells CASSEGTYEQYF. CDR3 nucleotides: TGTGCCAGCAGTGAGGGCACCTACGAGCAGTACTTC.

CDR3 amino acids: CASSLDGRGEQYF. Here the CDR3 DNA reads TGCGCCAGCAGCTTGGACGGGAGGGGCGAGCAGTACTTC. The chain recombines TRBV5-1 with TRBJ2-7; TRBD2 agrees at 8 bases. Trimming at V came to 0 bases and at J to 6 bases, leaving 2 bases not matched to a gene. The CDR3 contains 13 residues. Germline values: CDR1 SGHRS, CDR2 YFSETQ. The complete variable domain, with remaining parts taken from reference TRBV5-1 and TRBJ2-7, reads KAGVTQTPRYLIKTRGQQVTLSCSPISGHRSVSWYQQTPGQGLQFLFEYFSETQRNKGNFPGRFSGRQFSNSRSEMNVSTLELGDSALYLCASSLDGRGEQYFGPGTRLTVT.

The CDR3 DNA is TGTGCCATCAGCCCCGGGGGACAAAAAGAGACCCAGTACTTC. It yields the protein CAISPGGQKETQYF. This chain uses TRBV10-3 with TRBJ2-5; TRBD1 or TRBD2 may be the D gene (6 bases each). Trimming shortened V by 6 bases and J by 3 bases, and 14 bases separated the two germline ends. CDR1 is ENHRY, CDR2 SYGVKD, per germline. This CDR3 comprises 14 residues.

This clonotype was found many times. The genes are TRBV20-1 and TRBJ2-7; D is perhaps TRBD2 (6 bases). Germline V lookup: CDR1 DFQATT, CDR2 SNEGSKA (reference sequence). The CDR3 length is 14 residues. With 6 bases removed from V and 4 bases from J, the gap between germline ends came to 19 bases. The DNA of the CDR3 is TGCAGTGCCCCCAGGACGGGAGAGTGGTACGAGCAGTACTTC. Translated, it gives CSAPRTGEWYEQYF.

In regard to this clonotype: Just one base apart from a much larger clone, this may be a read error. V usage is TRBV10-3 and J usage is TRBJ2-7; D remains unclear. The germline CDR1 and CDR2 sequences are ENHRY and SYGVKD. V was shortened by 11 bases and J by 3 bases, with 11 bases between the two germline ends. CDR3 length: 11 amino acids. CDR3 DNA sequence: TGTGCCGTCGCCGGCGGCTACGAGCAGTACTTC. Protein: CAVAGGYEQYF.

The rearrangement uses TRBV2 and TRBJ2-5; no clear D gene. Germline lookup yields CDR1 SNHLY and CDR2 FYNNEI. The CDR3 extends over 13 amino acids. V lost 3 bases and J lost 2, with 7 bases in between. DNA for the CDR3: TGTGCCAGCAGTGATGAGGTTCAAGAGACCCAGTACTTC. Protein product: CASSDEVQETQYF.

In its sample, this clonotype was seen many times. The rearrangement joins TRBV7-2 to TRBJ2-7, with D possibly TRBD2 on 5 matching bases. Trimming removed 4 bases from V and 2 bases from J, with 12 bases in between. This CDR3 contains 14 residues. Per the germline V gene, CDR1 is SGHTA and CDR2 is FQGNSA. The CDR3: CASSSLAGPYEQYF. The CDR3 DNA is TGTGCCAGCAGCTCACTGGCGGGTCCCTACGAGCAGTACTTC.